Listed below are T cell receptor beta chains from one sample, sequenced in a study of blood T cell repertoires in COVID-19. The protocol was immunoSEQ multiplex PCR, while the TCRdb copy is restricted to in-frame clones and leaves out a portion. The sample has 300,000 or so clones; about 83% are singletons. The sample comprised peripheral blood. The receptor source for this set is a woman between 50 and 59 years old with acute or convalescent COVID-19. Each CDR3 is given with its conserved first and last residue. D genes are given only for firm matches. Size is omitted from some rows. Given values are once, few, many or a class for expanded clones.

j_gene	d_gene	v_gene	len	abundance	CDR3nt	CDR3aa
TRBJ2-5	NA	TRBV6-1	15	NA	TGTGCCAGCAGTGAAGTGGCGGGACAGTATGAGACCCAGTACTTC	CASSEVAGQYETQYF
TRBJ2-5	TRBD1	TRBV6-5	14	NA	TGTGCCAGCAGGGGACAGGGGGCAAAAGAGACCCAGTACTTC	CASRGQGAKETQYF
TRBJ1-2	NA	TRBV11-1	15	few	TGTGCCAGCAGCACTGGGAGCACCCGAGGCTATGGCTACACCTTC	CASSTGSTRGYGYTF
TRBJ1-2	NA	TRBV3-1/TRBV3-2	15	NA	TGTGCCAGCAGCGACAGGCCTGGGGTACGGTATGGCTACACCTTC	CASSDRPGVRYGYTF
TRBJ2-7	NA	TRBV7-2	11	NA	TGTGCCAGCGGCCGACCCAGGGAGCAGTACTTC	CASGRPREQYF
TRBJ1-6	NA	TRBV12-3/TRBV12-4	12	once	TGTGCCAGCAGCTCCGATAGCTCACCCCTCCACTTT	CASSSDSSPLHF
TRBJ2-2	TRBD2	TRBV24-1	18	NA	TGTGCCACCAGTGATCCCGAGGGGGCTAGCGGGAAAGTCGGGGAGCTGTTTTTT	CATSDPEGASGKVGELFF
TRBJ1-2	TRBD1	TRBV24-1	18	NA	TGTGCCACCAGTGATAACCGGGACAGGAGGGTCGAGGGCTATGGCTACACCTTC	CATSDNRDRRVEGYGYTF
TRBJ1-5	TRBD1	TRBV7-8	17	NA	TGTGCCAGCAGCACCGACAGGGGGTTCGGTGGGAATCAGCCCCAGCATTTT	CASSTDRGFGGNQPQHF
TRBJ1-1	NA	TRBV7-9	13	once	TGTGCCAGCAGCTTAGTGGGGGAGGGGCGAGCTTTCTTT	CASSLVGEGRAFF